The 25 T cell receptor beta chains given below trace back to one sample, sequenced in a study of vaccination effects on CD4 cells after COVID-19. No cognate antigen is known for these TCRs. CD4+ T cells specific for antigen were expanded with viral peptide pools by the ViraFEST assay before sequencing. Culturing for about ten days preceded CD4+ T cell isolation. Nucleocapsid antibody tests were negative, and the vaccine recipients had no prior SARS-CoV-2 infection. Using immunoSEQ multiplex PCR, the repertoire was profiled, and TCRdb retains in-frame clones only, with some absent. This sample carries around 63,000 clones, 70% to 85% of them seen once, and the ten largest clones take around 3.8%. The sample consisted of CD4+ T cells from PBMCs cultured with HCoV-OC43 spike peptides, taken before COVID-19 vaccination. Subset here: HCoV-OC43 spike overlapping peptide pool stimulation. The receptors shown here come from a human donor who received a COVID-19 vaccine.

This clone was found a few times. The CDR3 loop reads CASSPWDTQYF. The CDR3 coding sequence is TGTGCCAGCTCACCATGGGATACGCAGTATTTT. This chain uses TRBV18 with TRBJ2-3; D call uncertain. V was clipped by 2 bases and J by 6 bases, with 3 bases between them. Germline CDR1 reads KGHSH; CDR2 reads LQKENI. This CDR3 contains 11 residues. Combining the CDR3 with reference TRBV18 and TRBJ2-3 gives the whole variable domain NAGVMQNPRHLVRRRGQEARLRCSPMKGHSHVYWYRQLPEEGLKFMVYLQKENIIDESGMPKERFSAEFPKEGPSILRIQQVVRGDSAAYFCASSPWDTQYFGPGTRLTVL.

This sequence joins TRBV6-2 or TRBV6-3 and TRBJ1-2; no clear D gene. V lost 3 bases, J lost 8 bases, and 10 bases lay in between. The germline V gene encodes CDR1 MNHEY and CDR2 SVGEGT. The CDR3 runs to 12 residues. CDR3 bases: TGTGCCAGCAGTTATATCAAATACGGCTACACCTTC. This sequence encodes CASSYIKYGYTF.

In this sample, this clone turned up a few times. V is TRBV29-1 and J is TRBJ1-1, with 9 bases fitting TRBD1. The CDR3 runs 13 residues. CDR1 SQVTM and CDR2 ANQGSEA come from the germline V gene. Trimming took 4 bases from V and 1 from J; bases not matched to a gene: 1. CDR3 in DNA: TGCAGCGTTGCGGGACAGGGGAACACTGAAGCTTTCTTT. This gives the protein CSVAGQGNTEAFF.

This clone was counted once. The chain joins TRBV2 to TRBJ2-5; perhaps TRBD1 as D (5 bases). V dropped 6 bases and J dropped 0 bases, with 14 bases sitting between them. CDR3 length: 15 residues. Germline CDR1 reads SNHLY; CDR2 reads FYNNEI. The CDR3 here is CASSAKGWYQETQYF. In DNA form, the CDR3 reads TGTGCCAGCAGCGCCAAGGGGTGGTACCAAGAGACCCAGTACTTC. The whole variable domain, remainder taken from reference TRBV2 and TRBJ2-5, is EPEVTQTPSHQVTQMGQEVILRCVPISNHLYFYWYRQILGQKVEFLVSFYNNEISEKSEIFDDQFSVERPDGSNFTLKIRSTKLEDSAMYFCASSAKGWYQETQYFGPGTRLLVL.

The chain has TRBV3-1 (or the pseudogene TRBV3-2) and TRBJ1-3; D not certain. Germline-derived CDR1 and CDR2 are LGHDT and YNNKEL (reference sequence). This CDR3 has 16 residues. Trimming removed 2 bases at V and 0 bases at J, with 11 bases between. CDR3 DNA: TGTGCCAGCAGCCAATTAGGGCCCACCTCTGGAAACACCATATATTTT. Translation: CASSQLGPTSGNTIYF.

The CDR3 region has the DNA TGTGCCAGCGATACCAGGGGGCTCACCGGGGAGCTGTTTTTT. Residues: CASDTRGLTGELFF. The chain couples TRBV5-5 to TRBJ2-2; 8 bases map to TRBD1. The V segment lost 7 bases and the J segment 4 bases; nucleotides outside the gene matches: 6. The CDR3 runs 14 residues. Germline CDR1 SGHKS, CDR2 YYEKEE (reference sequence).

V and J are TRBV12-5 and TRBJ2-4; no reliable D call. There are 13 residues in the CDR3. V was shortened by 4 bases and J by 11 bases, with 15 bases between the two germline ends. The germline V gene has CDR1 LGHNT and CDR2 FRNRAP. This CDR3 is CASGSSAVSVQYF. DNA of the CDR3: TGTGCTAGTGGTTCGTCGGCCGTATCGGTTCAGTACTTC.

The rearrangement uses TRBV6-5 and TRBJ2-5; maybe TRBD1 (5 bases). This CDR3 has 13 residues. Germline lookup yields CDR1 MNHEY and CDR2 SVGAGI. The ends were cut back, 4 bases at V and 4 bases at J, with 10 bases in the middle. Here the CDR3 DNA reads TGTGCCAGCAGTTTTACAGGTCGAGAGACCCAGTACTTC. Translating it yields CASSFTGRETQYF.

V and J are TRBV28 and TRBJ1-2, with D possibly TRBD1 on 6 matching bases. Germline V lookup: CDR1 MDHEN, CDR2 SYDVKM. Deletions cut 3 bases from V and 4 bases from J, with 15 bases between. This CDR3 has 15 residues. The CDR3 loop reads CASSFGGAQGYGYTF. CDR3 sequence (DNA): TGTGCCAGCAGTTTTGGGGGGGCGCAGGGCTATGGCTACACCTTC.

The chain joins TRBV29-1 to TRBJ2-1; the D gene could be TRBD1 or TRBD2 (5 bases each). Germline V gene lookup returns CDR1 SQVTM and CDR2 ANQGSEA. Trimming removed 3 bases from V and 6 bases from J, with 12 bases in between. CDR3 length equals 13 residues. The CDR3 loop is CSVERGTGNEQFF. CDR3 nucleotides: TGCAGCGTTGAGAGAGGGACCGGCAATGAGCAGTTCTTC.

The chain couples TRBV6-5 to TRBJ2-7; 10 bases are shared with TRBD2. Germline assignment: CDR1 MNHEY and CDR2 SVGAGI. V lost 5 bases to trimming and J lost 2 bases; unmatched junction nucleotides: 6. The CDR3 spans 15 residues. The CDR3 nucleotides are TGTGCCAGCAGTATAACTAGCGGGGTCACCTACGAGCAGTACGTC. Translating gives CASSITSGVTYEQYV.

The rearrangement links TRBV7-2 to TRBJ1-1, with 7 bases aligning to TRBD1. Per germline, CDR1 SGHTA and CDR2 FQGNSA. Trimming took 1 base from V and 7 from J; bases not matched to a gene: 3. The CDR3 spans 13 residues. CDR3 nucleotide sequence: TGTGCCAGCAGCTTAGTAACAGGGGATGAAGCTTTCTTT. Translating it yields CASSLVTGDEAFF.

J is TRBJ2-3 and V is TRBV19; either TRBD1 or TRBD2 may supply D (5 bases each). This CDR3 is 15 amino acids long. V lost 5 bases and J lost 6, with 18 bases in between. Germline V CDR1 and CDR2: LNHDA, SQIVND (reference sequence). CDR3 region: CASSVGTGPRDTQYF. The DNA of the CDR3 is TGTGCCAGTAGTGTCGGGACCGGACCCAGGGATACGCAGTATTTT. Complete variable domain (other parts from reference TRBV19 and TRBJ2-3): DGGITQSPKYLFRKEGQNVTLSCEQNLNHDAMYWYRQDPGQGLRLIYYSQIVNDFQKGDIAEGYSVSREKKESFPLTVTSAQKNPTAFYLCASSVGTGPRDTQYFGPGTRLTVL.

The sample holds a few counts of this clone. This chain connects TRBV3-1 (or the pseudogene TRBV3-2) to TRBJ2-2; D gene unclear. Germline V CDR1 and CDR2: LGHDT, YNNKEL (reference sequence). This CDR3 has 15 residues. Deletions cut 3 bases from V and 5 bases from J, with 13 bases between. CDR3 DNA: TGTGCCAGCAGCCAGAACGTCATTGGGACCGGGGAGCTGTTTTTT. Protein: CASSQNVIGTGELFF.

The chain uses TRBV5-1 and TRBJ2-5; 8 bases line up with TRBD1. V gave up 1 base and J gave up 2 bases; unmatched junction bases: 4. The germline V gene has CDR1 SGHRS and CDR2 YFSETQ. This CDR3 spans 15 amino acids. The CDR3 sequence is CASSLYGTGQETQYF. The CDR3 nucleotides read TGCGCCAGCAGCTTGTATGGGACAGGTCAAGAGACCCAGTACTTC.

This clone was seen once. The V call is TRBV30, the J call TRBJ2-5, with 7 positions matching TRBD1. The CDR3 runs 12 residues. V lost 3 bases to trimming and J lost 5 bases; unmatched junction nucleotides: 3. Germline assignment: CDR1 GTSNPN and CDR2 SVGIG (reference sequence). The CDR3 coding sequence is TGTGCCTGGAGACGGGACAGCGAGACCCAGTACTTC. The encoded protein is CAWRRDSETQYF. The whole variable domain, remainder taken from reference TRBV30 and TRBJ2-5, is SQTIHQWPATLVQPVGSPLSLECTVEGTSNPNLYWYRQAAGRGLQLLFYSVGIGQISSEVPQNLSASRPQDRQFILSSKKLLLSDSGFYLCAWRRDSETQYFGPGTRLLVL.

The rearrangement uses TRBV30 and TRBJ1-3; 8 nucleotides agree with TRBD1. This CDR3 has 15 amino acids. Germline trimming cut 0 bases from V and 6 bases from J; bases unmatched to any gene: 7. Germline V CDR1 and CDR2: GTSNPN, SVGIG (reference sequence). This CDR3 reads CAWSVRTGWANTIYF. The CDR3 coding sequence is TGTGCCTGGAGTGTTAGGACAGGGTGGGCAAACACCATATATTTT.

The chain links TRBV19 to TRBJ1-1; 9 bases match TRBD1. J was trimmed by 1 base and V by 4 bases; bases with no gene match: 4. The germline CDR1 and CDR2 sequences are LNHDA and SQIVND (reference sequence). CDR3 length equals 15 residues. CDR3 sequence: CASSTGQGRNTEAFF. In DNA form, the CDR3 reads TGTGCCAGTAGTACCGGACAGGGGCGGAACACTGAAGCTTTCTTT. Full variable domain (remainder filled in from reference TRBV19 and TRBJ1-1): DGGITQSPKYLFRKEGQNVTLSCEQNLNHDAMYWYRQDPGQGLRLIYYSQIVNDFQKGDIAEGYSVSREKKESFPLTVTSAQKNPTAFYLCASSTGQGRNTEAFFGQGTRLTVV.

This clone was recorded a few times. The V call is TRBV10-3, the J call TRBJ1-1; 8 bases match TRBD1. The germline V gene has CDR1 ENHRY and CDR2 SYGVKD. The CDR3 is made up of 13 amino acids. The J segment lost 3 bases and the V segment lost 7 bases, leaving 4 bases of the junction unmatched. In DNA, the CDR3 is TGTGCCATCAAACCGACAGGGGACACTGAAGCTTTCTTT. This translates into CAIKPTGDTEAFF.

The chain employs TRBV4-1 and TRBJ1-2; TRBD1 matches at 7 bases. CDR3 length equals 16 residues. The V gene end was trimmed by 3 bases and the J gene end by 3 bases; junction bases not matched to a gene: 10. Germline CDR1 is MGHRA and CDR2 is YSYEKL. The CDR3 loop reads CASSHLTGERDYGYTF. The CDR3 DNA sequence: TGCGCCAGCAGCCATCTCACAGGGGAAAGGGACTATGGCTACACCTTC.

The V call is TRBV7-3, the J call TRBJ2-5; the D gene is possibly TRBD1 (7 bases). Germline assignment: CDR1 SGHTA and CDR2 FQGTGA. The length of the CDR3 is 13 residues. The germline V and J ends were trimmed by 5 bases and 4 bases, with 11 bases remaining between them. The CDR3 DNA sequence: TGTGCCAGCAGCCGGCAGGGGGGAGAGACCCAGTACTTC. This translates into CASSRQGGETQYF.

V gene TRBV30 combines with J gene TRBJ2-5; D not resolved. The CDR3 covers 14 residues. CDR1 and CDR2 from the germline V gene are GTSNPN and SVGIG (reference sequence). Deletions cut 2 bases from V and 4 bases from J, with 14 bases between. The DNA of the CDR3 is TGTGCCTGGAGTAAGGGCTACATGGGAGAGACCCAGTACTTC. This sequence encodes CAWSKGYMGETQYF.

The chain has TRBV21-1 and TRBJ2-5; the tabulated D call, TRBD1, remains unverified against the DNA. TRBV21-1 is a known pseudogene. The CDR3 has 16 amino acids. DNA for the CDR3: TGTGCCAGCAGCGGACGCCGACAGGGGGCCCCAGAGACCCAGTACTTC. This sequence encodes CASSGRRQGAPETQYF.

This chain uses TRBV4-1 with TRBJ1-2, with 7 nucleotides matching TRBD1. The V and J ends lost 3 bases and 3 bases, in that order; junction bases with no gene match: 10. CDR1 is MGHRA and CDR2 is YSYEKL in the germline V gene. The CDR3 is 16 amino acids. The CDR3 DNA reads TGCGCCAGCAGCCACTCCCCGGGACAGAAAGACTATGGCTACACCTTC. The encoded protein is CASSHSPGQKDYGYTF.

This chain uses TRBV29-1 with TRBJ1-2; D call uncertain. This CDR3 has 15 residues. V lost 0 bases and J lost 8, with 19 bases in between. CDR1 is SQVTM, CDR2 ANQGSEA, per germline. This CDR3 is CSVEDRGVRLGGYTF. Written as DNA, the CDR3 is TGCAGCGTTGAAGATCGGGGAGTGAGGCTAGGAGGCTACACCTTC. Variable domain in full (rest from reference TRBV29-1 and TRBJ1-2): SAVISQKPSRDICQRGTSLTIQCQVDSQVTMMFWYRQQPGQSLTLIATANQGSEATYESGFVIDKFPISRPNLTFSTLTVSNMSPEDSSIYLCSVEDRGVRLGGYTFGSGTRLTVV.